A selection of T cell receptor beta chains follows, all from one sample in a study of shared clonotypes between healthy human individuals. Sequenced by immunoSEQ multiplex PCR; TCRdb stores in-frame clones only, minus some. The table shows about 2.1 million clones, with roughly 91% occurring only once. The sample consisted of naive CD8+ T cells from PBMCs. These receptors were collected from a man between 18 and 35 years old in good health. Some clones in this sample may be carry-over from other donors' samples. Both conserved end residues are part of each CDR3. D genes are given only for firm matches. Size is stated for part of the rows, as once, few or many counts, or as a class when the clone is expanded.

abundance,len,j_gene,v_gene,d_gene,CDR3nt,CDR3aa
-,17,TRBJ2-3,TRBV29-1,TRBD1,TGCAGCGCTAACCCGACAGGGGGCAAAAAACCCACAGATACGCAGTATTTT,CSANPTGGKKPTDTQYF
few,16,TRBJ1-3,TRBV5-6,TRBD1,TGTGCCAGCAGCCCGACAGGGTTACAGTACGGAAACACCATATATTTT,CASSPTGLQYGNTIYF
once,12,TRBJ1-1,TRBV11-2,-,TGTGCCAGCAGCTTAGTTCCCCCCGAAGCTTTCTTT,CASSLVPPEAFF
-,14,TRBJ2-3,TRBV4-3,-,TGCGCCAGCAGCCCCGAAGGTTCCCCAGATACGCAGTATTTT,CASSPEGSPDTQYF
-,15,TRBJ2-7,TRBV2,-,TGTGCCAGCAGTGCCTCGCGGGGCGCATCCTACGAGCAGTACTTC,CASSASRGASYEQYF
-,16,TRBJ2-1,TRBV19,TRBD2,TGTGCCAGTACCCCCTGGGGGGAGGGGCCATACAATGAGCAGTTCTTC,CASTPWGEGPYNEQFF
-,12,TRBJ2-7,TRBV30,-,TGTGCCTGGAGCGAGACTGGTTACGAGCAGTACTTC,CAWSETGYEQYF
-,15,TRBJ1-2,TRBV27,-,TGTGCCAGCAGCCTCAGGTTGGGAGGGGTTTATGGCTACACCTTC,CASSLRLGGVYGYTF
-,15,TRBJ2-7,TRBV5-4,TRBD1,TGTGCCAGCAGCTTGGCGGAGACAGGGAGCTACGAGCAGTACTTC,CASSLAETGSYEQYF
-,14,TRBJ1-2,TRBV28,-,TGTGCCAGCAGTTTAGCAGGGGCCGGCTATGGCTACACCTTC,CASSLAGAGYGYTF
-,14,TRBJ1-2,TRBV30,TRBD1,TGTGCCTGGATAGGACAGGGGTCCTGGGGTGGCTACACCTTC,CAWIGQGSWGGYTF
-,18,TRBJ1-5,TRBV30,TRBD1,TGTGCCTGGAGCCCCGGGACAGGAGGCTCCTTCGGCAATCAGCCCCAGCATTTT,CAWSPGTGGSFGNQPQHF
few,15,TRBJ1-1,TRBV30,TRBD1,TGTGCCTGGAGTAACAGACAGGGGGCGAACACTGAAGCTTTCTTT,CAWSNRQGANTEAFF
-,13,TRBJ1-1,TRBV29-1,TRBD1,TGCAGCGTTGTGGGACAGGGGAACACTGAAGCTTTCTTT,CSVVGQGNTEAFF
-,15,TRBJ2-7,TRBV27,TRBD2,TGTGCCAGCAGCCCCTTGCGGGGAGGGCTAAACGAGCAGTACTTC,CASSPLRGGLNEQYF
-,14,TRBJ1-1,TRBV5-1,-,TGCGCCAGCAGCTTCGGCAGGATGAACACTGAAGCTTTCTTT,CASSFGRMNTEAFF